These 12 T cell receptor beta chains share one sample of origin, sequenced in a study of identical twins. TCRdb re-called the 5' RACE reads with MiXCR, one entry per CDR3 protein. This sample has 250,000 to 300,000 distinct CDR3 sequences, with roughly 8% found just once. The sample was also linked to a second study, of yellow fever vaccine responses in identical twins.

The sample was CD8+ T cells sorted from blood. The source of these receptors is a woman in her late teens or twenties in good health.

V is TRBV11-2 and J is TRBJ2-1, with TRBD2 matching over 9 bases. The CDR3 contains 15 residues. V was pared by 5 bases and J by 4 bases, with 6 bases of the junction left unmatched. Germline-derived CDR1 and CDR2 are SGHAT and FQNNGV. This CDR3 is CASSPVLAGYNEQFF. DNA of the CDR3: TGTGCCAGCAGCCCCGTCCTAGCGGGATACAATGAGCAGTTCTTC.

This clonotype was found many times. The chain employs TRBV11-2 and TRBJ2-1; the D gene is possibly TRBD2 (5 bases). Deletions cut 5 bases from V and 0 bases from J, with 11 bases between. CDR1 is SGHAT, CDR2 FQNNGV, per germline. This CDR3 has 15 amino acids. The CDR3 DNA reads as TGTGCCAGCAGCGGACTCCCCAGCTCCTACAATGAGCAGTTCTTC. Translating gives CASSGLPSSYNEQFF. Together with reference TRBV11-2 and TRBJ2-1, the CDR3 gives the full variable domain: EAGVAQSPRYKIIEKRQSVAFWCNPISGHATLYWYQQILGQGPKLLIQFQNNGVVDDSQLPKDRFSAERLKGVDSTLKIQPAKLEDSAVYLCASSGLPSSYNEQFFGPGTRLTVL.

This clonotype has more than one count but fewer than ten. The gene calls are TRBV15 and TRBJ1-1; no reliable D call. CDR3 length equals 14 residues. In germline, CDR1 is LNHNV, CDR2 YYDKDF (reference sequence). Trimming stripped 0 bases from V and 1 base from J, with 6 bases between. In DNA form, the CDR3 reads TGTGCCACCAGCAGAGATAACGGGAACACTGAAGCTTTCTTT. Translated, it gives CATSRDNGNTEAFF.

This clonotype was observed many times. The J gene is TRBJ1-4, the V gene TRBV9, with D hard to call. Between the trimmed V and J ends, which lost 3 bases and 6 bases, there was a span of 15 bases. The CDR3 sequence is 15 residues long. Germline V lookup: CDR1 SGDLS, CDR2 YYNGEE. The CDR3 DNA reads TGTGCCAGCAGCGGCAGAGAATTTGGGGATGAAAAACTGTTTTTT. Translating gives CASSGREFGDEKLFF.

This clonotype was detected only a few times. This chain links TRBV4-3 with TRBJ2-5; D not certain. This CDR3 is 13 amino acids long. Germline values: CDR1 LGHNA, CDR2 YSLEER. V lost 0 bases and J 5 bases, leaving 7 bases between the germline ends. CDR3 coding DNA: TGCGCCAGCAGCCAAGACAGCGAGGAGACCCAGTACTTC. Its protein is CASSQDSEETQYF.

This chain connects TRBV6-1 to TRBJ2-1, with 8 bases matching TRBD2. The trim removed 6 bases at V and 2 bases at J, leaving 6 bases unmatched. Germline V gene lookup returns CDR1 MNHNS and CDR2 SASEGT. The CDR3 is made up of 15 amino acids. In DNA, the CDR3 is TGTGCCAGCAGCAAAGCGGGAGCCCCCTACAATGAGCAGTTCTTC. It encodes CASSKAGAPYNEQFF.

V usage is TRBV7-3 and J usage is TRBJ2-5, with D possibly being TRBD2 (6 bases). The germline V gene has CDR1 SGHTA and CDR2 FQGTGA. The CDR3 covers 14 residues. Trimming pared 4 bases from V and 5 bases from J, leaving 14 bases between. DNA for the CDR3: TGTGCCAGCAGCTCCAACGGGGGTGAGGAGACCCAGTACTTC. Translating gives CASSSNGGEETQYF.

The CDR3 sequence is CASSPLGSHEQYF. For the CDR3, the DNA is TGTGCCAGCAGCCCCCTGGGCAGTCACGAGCAGTACTTC. The chain joins TRBV7-6 to TRBJ2-7, with D hard to call. The germline V gene encodes CDR1 SGHVS and CDR2 FNYEAQ. Trimming removed 5 bases at V and 5 bases at J, with 13 bases between. The CDR3 is 13 amino acids.

The chain joins TRBV29-1 to TRBJ2-7; 7 nucleotides align to TRBD1. V shed 1 base, J shed 2 bases, and the junction held 14 bases outside the gene matches. Germline V CDR1 and CDR2: SQVTM, ANQGSEA. The CDR3 runs 17 residues. CDR3 sequence: CSVEATSGTAYTYEQYF. In DNA form, the CDR3 reads TGCAGCGTTGAAGCCACATCCGGGACAGCCTATACCTACGAGCAGTACTTC.

This chain links TRBV28 with TRBJ2-7; D assignment may be TRBD1 or TRBD2 (5 bases each). In germline, CDR1 is MDHEN, CDR2 SYDVKM. Trimming took 7 bases from V and 2 from J, leaving 21 bases between them. This CDR3 has 16 residues. The CDR3 sequence is CASTPYGPGTPYEQYF. The CDR3 DNA is TGTGCCAGCACCCCTTATGGGCCAGGGACCCCCTACGAGCAGTACTTC.

This clonotype occurred a few times. V usage is TRBV5-1 and J usage is TRBJ2-7; D remains unclear. This CDR3 spans 13 amino acids. V lost 3 bases and J lost 2, with 9 bases in between. The germline CDR1 and CDR2 sequences are SGHRS and YFSETQ. The CDR3 region has the DNA TGCGCCAGCAGCTCGACGTACGCCTACGAGCAGTACTTC. The encoded protein is CASSSTYAYEQYF. Drawing the rest from reference TRBV5-1 and TRBJ2-7, the complete variable domain is KAGVTQTPRYLIKTRGQQVTLSCSPISGHRSVSWYQQTPGQGLQFLFEYFSETQRNKGNFPGRFSGRQFSNSRSEMNVSTLELGDSALYLCASSSTYAYEQYFGPGTRLTVT.

In this sample, this clonotype turned up a few times. The chain joins TRBV7-9 to TRBJ1-3; 10 bases fit TRBD1. The CDR3 contains 15 residues. Germline values: CDR1 SEHNR, CDR2 FQNEAQ (reference sequence). With 4 bases clipped from V and 8 bases from J, the junction kept 8 bases outside the gene matches. CDR3 sequence: CASSWADRGQDTIYF. The CDR3 nucleotides read TGTGCCAGCAGCTGGGCTGACAGGGGGCAAGACACCATATATTTT.